The sequence of this T cell receptor beta chain was determined in a study of T cells in Graves' hyperthyroidism and ophthalmopathy. Ophthalmopathy cases scored 3 or more on the Clinical Activity Score and 4 or more on NOSPECS grade, with duration below 3 months. Clinical symptoms, serum thyroxine and TRAb, thyroid ultrasound and orbital computed tomography were used for the diagnoses. Fresh 10 ml peripheral blood yielded PBMCs. Study observations and caveats: Ophthalmopathy got predicted by the model a median roughly 6.1 months before its onset.

A note on this clonotype: Its target is unknown.

The CDR3 regions of TCR beta were amplified from RNA transcripts. Using the HTBI primer set, a first-round RT-PCR was run on the TCR CDR3. Each CDR3 protein gets one entry after TCRdb re-called the multiplex PCR reads with MiXCR. Of more than 500,000 distinct CDR3 sequences listed, roughly 16% are singletons. This CDR3 spans 16 amino acids. Germline CDR1 reads SGDLS; CDR2 reads YYNGEE. V was pared by 0 bases and J by 0 bases, with 10 bases between. V usage is TRBV9 and J usage is TRBJ2-1; D gene ambiguous. The sequence was collected from a woman between 25 and 40 years old with Graves' ophthalmopathy. The sample comprised blood. The CDR3 coding sequence is TGTGCCAGCAGCGTAGAAGCGCTGAGCTCCTACAATGAGCAGTTCTTC. Protein product: CASSVEALSSYNEQFF.